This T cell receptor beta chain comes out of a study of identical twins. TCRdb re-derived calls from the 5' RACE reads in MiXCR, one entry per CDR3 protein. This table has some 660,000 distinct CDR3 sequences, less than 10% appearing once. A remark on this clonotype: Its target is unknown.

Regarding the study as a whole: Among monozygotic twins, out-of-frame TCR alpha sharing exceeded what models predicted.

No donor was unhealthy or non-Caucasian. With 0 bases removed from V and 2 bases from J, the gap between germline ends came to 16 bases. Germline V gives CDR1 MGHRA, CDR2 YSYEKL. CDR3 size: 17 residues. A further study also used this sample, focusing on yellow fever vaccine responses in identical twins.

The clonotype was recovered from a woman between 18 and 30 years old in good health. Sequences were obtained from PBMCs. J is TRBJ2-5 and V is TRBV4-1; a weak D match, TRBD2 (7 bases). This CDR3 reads CASSQDPPGGLQETQYF. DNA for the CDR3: TGCGCCAGCAGCCAAGATCCCCCGGGGGGCCTTCAAGAGACCCAGTACTTC.